These 24 T cell receptor beta chains were sequenced from one sample in a study of blood T cell repertoires in COVID-19. Some clones are missing from TCRdb's copy, which holds only in-frame ones; the method was immunoSEQ multiplex PCR. Counted here are roughly 330,000 clones, about 89% occurring once; the ten biggest clones make up under 6.5%. The sequenced material came from peripheral blood. These receptors were collected from a man between 18 and 29 years old who had recovered from COVID-19.

The chain employs TRBV7-9 and TRBJ1-2, with 9 bases aligning to TRBD1. The CDR3 runs to 15 residues. Trimming removed 10 bases from V and 2 bases from J; junction bases left unmatched: 11. CDR1 is SEHNR, CDR2 FQNEAQ, per germline (reference sequence). The CDR3 DNA reads as TGTGCCATCGGGACAGGGATAAATCTGAACTATGGCTACACCTTC. Translating gives CAIGTGINLNYGYTF.

The chain joins TRBV2 to TRBJ1-2; 9 bases map to TRBD1. V dropped 6 bases and J dropped 2; count of bases not matched to a gene: 10. The CDR3 is 16 amino acids. CDR1 SNHLY and CDR2 FYNNEI come from the germline V gene. The CDR3 nucleotides read TGTGCCAGCAGACGGGACAGGGCAGGGAAGAACTATGGCTACACCTTC. Translated: CASRRDRAGKNYGYTF.

V and J are TRBV6-6 and TRBJ2-6; D gene uncertain. Germline V gives CDR1 MNHNY, CDR2 SVGAGI (reference sequence). The V gene lost 3 bases and the J gene lost 0 bases, with 3 bases spanning the gap. This CDR3 region has 14 residues. This CDR3 reads CASSYSSGANVLTF. The CDR3 bases are TGTGCCAGCAGTTATAGCTCTGGGGCCAACGTCCTGACTTTC.

The chain joins TRBV4-2 to TRBJ2-7; 7 bases agree with TRBD1. In germline, CDR1 is LGHNA, CDR2 YNFKEQ. This CDR3 is built from 17 residues. The ends lost 1 base at V and 1 base at J; junction bases unmatched: 10. The CDR3 DNA sequence: TGTGCCAGCAGCCAAGGTTCGGGACAGTTGGAATCCTACGAGCAGTACTTC. It specifies CASSQGSGQLESYEQYF.

The CDR3 region has the DNA TGTGCCAGCAGCGTCGGGACAGCGTCGGAAAAACTGTTTTTT. Protein sequence: CASSVGTASEKLFF. The J gene is TRBJ1-4, the V gene TRBV7-9; 7 bases agree with TRBD1. The length of the CDR3 is 14 residues. Trimming cost V 5 bases and J 8 bases; bases outside gene matches: 8. Germline V gene lookup returns CDR1 SEHNR and CDR2 FQNEAQ (reference sequence).

This clone has just one count. The CDR3 DNA reads as TGTGCCAGCAGCTTACCGATCTGGGACTCTGATGAGACCCAGTACTTC. Translated, it gives CASSLPIWDSDETQYF. V gene TRBV7-2 combines with J gene TRBJ2-5, with D possibly being TRBD2 (6 bases). CDR3 size: 16 residues. The ends were cut back, 2 bases at V and 5 bases at J, with 18 bases in the middle. CDR1 and CDR2 (germline): SGHTA, FQGNSA.

On this clone: The identical CDR3 is also encoded by other nucleotide sequences in the sample. The chain employs TRBV6-5 and TRBJ2-5, with D perhaps TRBD1 (5 bases). The length of the CDR3 is 13 residues. Trimming shortened V by 2 bases and J by 4 bases, and 8 bases separated the two germline ends. Germline CDR1 and CDR2: MNHEY and SVGAGI. In DNA form, the CDR3 reads TGTGCCAGCAGTTACAGGGGCCGAGAGACCCAGTACTTC. Translated: CASSYRGRETQYF.

The V call is TRBV5-1, the J call TRBJ1-2; 7 bases agree with TRBD1. CDR3 size: 15 residues. V was pared by 5 bases and J by 6 bases, with 13 bases of the junction left unmatched. The germline CDR1 and CDR2 sequences are SGHRS and YFSETQ. CDR3 coding DNA: TGCGCCAGCAGAACACGCCCACAGGGGATAGATGGCTACACCTTC. Amino acids: CASRTRPQGIDGYTF. The full variable domain, with the rest looked up from reference TRBV5-1 and TRBJ1-2, is KAGVTQTPRYLIKTRGQQVTLSCSPISGHRSVSWYQQTPGQGLQFLFEYFSETQRNKGNFPGRFSGRQFSNSRSEMNVSTLELGDSALYLCASRTRPQGIDGYTFGSGTRLTVV.

The rearrangement links TRBV29-1 to TRBJ1-2; the D gene is possibly TRBD1 (5 bases). The V and J ends lost 4 bases and 8 bases respectively, with 20 bases between them. Germline CDR1 is SQVTM and CDR2 is ANQGSEA. This CDR3 is 14 amino acids long. The CDR3 DNA sequence: TGCAGCGTTGTATCTCCGGGACTCGATCTGGGCTACACCTTC. Its translation is CSVVSPGLDLGYTF.

This chain connects TRBV6-2 or TRBV6-3 to TRBJ2-3, with D possibly matching TRBD2 (6 bases). Looked up from germline, CDR1 is MNHEY and CDR2 is SVGEGT. The CDR3 runs 13 residues. Trimming removed 4 bases at V and 1 base at J, with 6 bases between. CDR3 loop: CASSWGGTDTQYF. CDR3 sequence (DNA): TGTGCCAGCAGTTGGGGGGGCACAGATACGCAGTATTTT.

This sequence joins TRBV7-9 and TRBJ1-2; 9 positions agree with TRBD1. The CDR3 consists of 14 residues. CDR1 is SEHNR, CDR2 FQNEAQ, per germline (reference sequence). V lost 0 bases to trimming and J lost 4 bases; unmatched junction nucleotides: 0. CDR3 residues: CASSLATGGYGYTF. The CDR3 region has the DNA TGTGCCAGCAGCTTAGCGACAGGGGGCTATGGCTACACCTTC.

This rearrangement joins TRBV27 to TRBJ1-1; weak D call: TRBD1 (5 bases). With 3 bases removed from V and 4 bases from J, the gap between germline ends came to 9 bases. Germline CDR1 MNHEY, CDR2 SMNVEV (reference sequence). The CDR3 sequence is 13 residues long. The chain's CDR3 is CASSLGGSTEAFF. CDR3 DNA: TGTGCCAGCAGTTTGGGGGGATCCACTGAAGCTTTCTTT.

A single count supports this clone. The chain couples TRBV24-1 to TRBJ2-1; 7 bases line up with TRBD1. Trimming took 4 bases from V and 6 from J; bases not matched to a gene: 8. CDR3 length: 15 amino acids. Germline lookup yields CDR1 KGHDR and CDR2 SFDVKD. This chain's CDR3 is CATSDPTGVGNEQFF. The CDR3 bases are TGTGCCACCAGTGACCCTACAGGGGTCGGCAATGAGCAGTTCTTC.

A single count supports this clone. The chain joins TRBV19 to TRBJ2-7; D call uncertain. The CDR3 totals 12 residues. Germline CDR1 LNHDA, CDR2 SQIVND (reference sequence). V was shortened by 4 bases and J by 7 bases, with 11 bases between the two germline ends. The CDR3 spells CASSTPSLEQYF. In nucleotides, the CDR3 is TGTGCCAGTAGTACCCCTTCTTTGGAGCAGTACTTC.

The chain recombines TRBV27 with TRBJ2-3; possibly TRBD1 for D (5 bases). Germline CDR1 is MNHEY and CDR2 is SMNVEV (reference sequence). V lost 4 bases and J lost 2, with 10 bases in between. CDR3 length equals 14 residues. CDR3 sequence: CASSYQGLTDTQYF. Written as DNA, the CDR3 is TGTGCCAGCAGTTATCAGGGTCTCACAGATACGCAGTATTTT.

The chain combines TRBV7-8 with TRBJ2-7, with TRBD1 as a possible D gene (5 bases). V lost 2 bases to trimming and J lost 3 bases, with 11 bases between them. CDR1 is SGHVS, CDR2 FQNEAQ, per germline. The length of the CDR3 is 14 residues. The CDR3 loop is CASSLNRIDYEQYF. CDR3 coding DNA: TGTGCCAGCAGCTTAAACAGGATAGACTACGAGCAGTACTTC.

The V call is TRBV29-1, the J call TRBJ1-1, with 7 bases matching TRBD1. Looked up from germline, CDR1 is SQVTM and CDR2 is ANQGSEA. The CDR3 is made up of 13 amino acids. Unmatched junction bases numbered 1, after V lost 2 bases and J lost 1 base. CDR3 region: CSVETGANTEAFF. DNA of the CDR3: TGCAGCGTTGAAACAGGGGCGAACACTGAAGCTTTCTTT.

The rearrangement uses TRBV27 and TRBJ2-7, with D maybe TRBD1 (6 bases). The germline gives CDR1 MNHEY, CDR2 SMNVEV (reference sequence). The CDR3 covers 14 residues. V was clipped by 5 bases and J by 4 bases, with 15 bases between them. The CDR3, as DNA: TGTGCCAGCAGTCTCACCGGGACACATTACGAGCAGTACTTC. This translates into CASSLTGTHYEQYF.

This rearrangement joins TRBV18 to TRBJ1-3, with 12 bases identical to TRBD1. V dropped 5 bases and J dropped 8; count of bases not matched to a gene: 7. The CDR3 runs to 15 residues. Germline V gene sequence: CDR1 KGHSH, CDR2 LQKENI. This chain's CDR3 is CASSFGTGGRDTIYF. CDR3 nucleotide sequence: TGTGCCAGCTCATTCGGGACAGGGGGCCGGGACACCATATATTTT.

This sequence joins TRBV7-2 and TRBJ2-1, with TRBD2 identical over 7 bases. This CDR3 has 15 amino acids. After removal of 1 base from V and 8 bases from J, the junction contained 8 bases not matched to a gene. Germline assignment: CDR1 SGHTA and CDR2 FQGNSA. The CDR3 coding sequence is TGTGCCAGCAGCTTAGGACTAGCCGGGAGGCATGAGCAGTTCTTC. It is translated as CASSLGLAGRHEQFF.

The gene calls are TRBV28 and TRBJ1-5; 10 nucleotides line up with TRBD1. CDR1 is MDHEN, CDR2 SYDVKM, per germline. The CDR3 length is 15 residues. The J segment lost 6 bases and the V segment lost 7 bases, leaving 9 bases of the junction unmatched. CDR3 region: CASTTGGVGSQPQHF. The DNA for the CDR3 is TGTGCCAGCACGACAGGGGGCGTAGGAAGTCAGCCCCAGCATTTT.

J is TRBJ1-4 and V is TRBV3-1 (or the pseudogene TRBV3-2); D may be TRBD1 (5 bases). CDR1 and CDR2 (germline): LGHDT, YNNKEL (reference sequence). The CDR3 extends over 15 amino acids. Trimming removed 2 bases from V and 4 bases from J, with 11 bases in between. The CDR3 reads CASSQTSGDNEKLFF. In nucleotides, the CDR3 is TGTGCCAGCAGCCAAACGTCGGGGGATAATGAAAAACTGTTTTTT.

This clone was observed once. The V call is TRBV4-3, the J call TRBJ2-3; 7 nucleotides agree with TRBD1. From germline, CDR1 is LGHNA and CDR2 YSLEER. The CDR3 length is 13 residues. Trimming at V came to 6 bases and at J to 4 bases, leaving 4 bases not matched to a gene. CDR3 sequence (DNA): TGCGCCAGCAGAGGGGGCGTCCCAGATACGCAGTATTTT. It is translated as CASRGGVPDTQYF.

The rearrangement joins TRBV12-3 or TRBV12-4 to TRBJ2-2; no clear D. The CDR3 loop spans 11 amino acids. The ends were cut back, 6 bases at V and 9 bases at J, with 8 bases in the middle. For the CDR3, the DNA is TGTGCCAGCAGGAATACAAGGGAGCTGTTTTTT. It is translated as CASRNTRELFF.